One and the same sample provided the 30 T cell receptor beta chains below, sequenced in a study of Graves' ophthalmopathy and Graves' hyperthyroidism. RNA served as the template for amplifying TCR beta CDR3 regions. HTBI-primed first-round RT-PCR preceded second-round multiplex PCR. MiXCR, run by TCRdb on the multiplex PCR reads, gives a single entry per CDR3 protein. The profile covers some 360,000 distinct CDR3 sequences, with roughly 15% appearing a single time and roughly 2.4% taken by the ten largest. Sequenced input: peripheral blood. The receptors stem from an adult woman with stable Graves' hyperthyroidism.

This clonotype was observed at least ten times. The rearrangement uses TRBV28 and TRBJ2-7, with 8 bases aligning to TRBD1. The J segment lost 3 bases and the V segment lost 2 bases, leaving 24 bases of the junction unmatched. CDR1 and CDR2 from the germline V gene are MDHEN and SYDVKM. The length of the CDR3 is 21 residues. The CDR3 sequence is CASSLPPGQGPVRLPIYEQYF. In DNA form, the CDR3 reads TGTGCCAGCAGTTTACCGCCCGGACAGGGACCTGTACGACTACCAATCTACGAGCAGTACTTC. Full variable domain (rest looked up from reference TRBV28 and TRBJ2-7): DVKVTQSSRYLVKRTGEKVFLECVQDMDHENMFWYRQDPGLGLRLIYFSYDVKMKEKGDIPEGYSVSREKKERFSLILESASTNQTSMYLCASSLPPGQGPVRLPIYEQYFGPGTRLTVT.

This clonotype appeared a few times. This chain links TRBV11-1 with TRBJ1-1, with no clear D. CDR3 length: 16 residues. The germline CDR1 and CDR2 sequences are SGHAT and FQDESV (reference sequence). V lost 2 bases to trimming and J lost 1 base, with 14 bases between them. The CDR3 sequence is CASSLTPSARNTEAFF. The CDR3 DNA is TGTGCCAGCAGCTTAACCCCCTCGGCCAGGAACACTGAAGCTTTCTTT.

V gene TRBV18 combines with J gene TRBJ1-1; D is ambiguous. V lost 0 bases and J lost 7, with 15 bases in between. The CDR3 covers 15 residues. Germline values: CDR1 KGHSH, CDR2 LQKENI. The CDR3 nucleotides are TGTGCCAGCTCACCACCGATTCGCGGGGTTGATGAAGCTTTCTTT. It specifies CASSPPIRGVDEAFF.

This clonotype has a handful of counts. The chain combines TRBV5-1 with TRBJ1-2; no definite D call. Germline lookup yields CDR1 SGHRS and CDR2 YFSETQ. CDR3 length: 13 amino acids. The V end lost 4 bases, the J end lost 4 bases, and 11 bases lay between the germline ends. The DNA for the CDR3 is TGCGCCAGCAGCCGGGTGGGCCTCTATGGCTACACCTTC. Amino acid sequence: CASSRVGLYGYTF.

This clonotype was counted at least ten times. The chain recombines TRBV12-3 or TRBV12-4 with TRBJ1-2; 9 bases match TRBD1. The CDR3 length is 13 residues. V lost 6 bases, J lost 4 bases, and 3 bases stayed unmatched. The CDR3 DNA reads as TGTGCCAGCAGCATGGACAGGGGCTATGGCTACACCTTC. Protein sequence: CASSMDRGYGYTF.

This clonotype appeared many times. V and J are TRBV29-1 and TRBJ2-7; D is perhaps TRBD1 (5 bases). This CDR3 region has 12 residues. V was pared by 1 base and J by 6 bases, with 10 bases between. CDR1 and CDR2 (germline): SQVTM, ANQGSEA. CDR3 in amino acids: CSVEVRAGEQYF. CDR3 nucleotides: TGCAGCGTTGAAGTCAGGGCTGGCGAGCAGTACTTC.

Ten or more counts support this clonotype. The genes are TRBV4-1 and TRBJ1-1, with unresolved D. This CDR3 has 13 residues. V lost 1 base and J 4 bases, leaving 7 bases between the germline ends. Per germline, CDR1 MGHRA and CDR2 YSYEKL. The CDR3 DNA reads TGCGCCAGCAGCCAAGTTGGGGTCACTGAAGCTTTCTTT. Translation: CASSQVGVTEAFF.

The sample holds many counts of this clonotype. V usage is TRBV6-1 and J usage is TRBJ2-7; tentative D call: TRBD2 (6 bases). The CDR3 totals 13 residues. The germline V gene encodes CDR1 MNHNS and CDR2 SASEGT. V was cut by 3 bases and J by 4 bases, with 10 bases left in between. The DNA for the CDR3 is TGTGCCAGCAGTGACTTGGGGGGATACGAGCAGTACTTC. This codes for CASSDLGGYEQYF.

This clonotype has a count of ten or more. The chain couples TRBV3-1 to TRBJ1-1; TRBD1 aligns across 9 bases. This CDR3 is built from 14 residues. The germline gives CDR1 LGHDT, CDR2 YNNKEL (reference sequence). Trimming cost V 4 bases and J 3 bases; bases outside gene matches: 3. In DNA form, the CDR3 reads TGTGCCAGCAGCCTTCGGGACAGGGACACTGAAGCTTTCTTT. Translated, it gives CASSLRDRDTEAFF.

The chain recombines TRBV30 with TRBJ2-7; tentative D call: TRBD1 (5 bases). From germline, CDR1 is GTSNPN and CDR2 SVGIG (reference sequence). The CDR3 covers 13 residues. Trimming removed 0 bases at V and 3 bases at J, with 9 bases between. The CDR3 coding sequence is TGTGCCTGGAGTGTGGCGACAGACTACGAGCAGTACTTC. Its translation is CAWSVATDYEQYF.

This clonotype was seen at least ten times. The rearrangement joins TRBV20-1 to TRBJ1-1; TRBD1 is a possible D gene (5 bases). The germline V and J ends were trimmed by 7 bases and 0 bases, with 9 bases remaining between them. The CDR3 runs to 12 residues. The germline gives CDR1 DFQATT, CDR2 SNEGSKA (reference sequence). CDR3 residues: CSGGSLNTEAFF. For the CDR3, the DNA is TGCAGTGGGGGCAGCCTGAACACTGAAGCTTTCTTT.

This clonotype was seen many times. The chain uses TRBV12-3 or TRBV12-4 and TRBJ1-1; possibly TRBD1 for D (5 bases). The V gene lost 6 bases and the J gene lost 1 base, with 6 bases spanning the gap. This CDR3 is built from 12 residues. The CDR3 sequence is CASRQENTEAFF. CDR3 in DNA: TGTGCCAGCAGACAGGAGAACACTGAAGCTTTCTTT.

This clonotype was seen many times. This rearrangement joins TRBV20-1 to TRBJ2-7; TRBD2 agrees at 10 bases. The length of the CDR3 is 15 residues. J was trimmed by 6 bases and V by 0 bases; bases with no gene match: 8. Germline V gives CDR1 DFQATT, CDR2 SNEGSKA (reference sequence). CDR3 loop: CSARESLAGFGEQYF. CDR3 DNA sequence: TGCAGTGCTAGAGAGTCACTAGCGGGATTCGGCGAGCAGTACTTC.

This clonotype appeared many times. The rearrangement uses TRBV30 and TRBJ2-7; TRBD2 matches at 8 bases. V shed 1 base, J shed 2 bases, and the junction held 4 bases outside the gene matches. CDR3 length equals 14 residues. The germline V gene has CDR1 GTSNPN and CDR2 SVGIG (reference sequence). The CDR3 spells CAWSEPGLAYEQYF. The DNA of the CDR3 is TGTGCCTGGAGTGAACCGGGACTAGCCTACGAGCAGTACTTC.

Comments on this clonotype: One base away lies a much larger clone, so this may be a sequencing read error. The gene calls are TRBV20-1 and TRBJ1-5; possibly TRBD1 for D (6 bases). Per the germline V gene, CDR1 is DFQATT and CDR2 is SNEGSKA (reference sequence). The CDR3 covers 15 residues. The CDR3: CSASVPNRADQPKHF. DNA for the CDR3: TGCAGTGCTAGTGTACCCAACAGGGCGGATCAGCCCAAGCATTTT.

In the case of this clonotype: The germline gene is not matched at one end of the junction; a read error may be the cause. The rearrangement links TRBV7-2 to TRBJ2-4, with D possibly matching TRBD2 (6 bases). This CDR3 is built from 16 residues. Germline CDR1 reads SGHTA; CDR2 reads FQGNSA. CDR3 residues: CASSLLGREAKNIKYF. DNA of the CDR3: TGTGCCAGCAGCTTATTGGGCAGGGAGGCCAAAAACATTAAGTACTTC. Filled out from reference TRBV7-2 and TRBJ2-4, the complete variable domain reads GAGVSQSPSNKVTEKGKDVELRCDPISGHTALYWYRQSLGQGLEFLIYFQGNSAPDKSGLPSDRFSAERTGGSVSTLTIQRTQQEDSAVYLCASSLLGREAKNIKYFGAGTRLSVL.

Of note for this clonotype: An end of the junction differs from the germline gene, which may be a read error. The genes are TRBV7-9 and TRBJ1-5; perhaps TRBD1 as D (5 bases). The CDR3 has 14 amino acids. In germline, CDR1 is SEHNR, CDR2 FQNEAQ (reference sequence). In nucleotides, the CDR3 is TGTGCCAGCAGCAAGCAGGGTTTCAATCAGCCCAAGCATTTT. Translated: CASSKQGFNQPKHF.

Many counts were recorded for this clonotype. The chain has TRBV10-3 and TRBJ2-2; the match to TRBD2 covers 7 bases. The length of the CDR3 is 16 residues. V was pared by 3 bases and J by 5 bases, with 9 bases of the junction left unmatched. Germline values: CDR1 ENHRY, CDR2 SYGVKD. This chain's CDR3 is CAISEGEPGGTGELFF. The CDR3 coding sequence is TGTGCCATCAGTGAAGGGGAGCCGGGAGGAACCGGGGAGCTGTTTTTT.

V gene TRBV6-1 combines with J gene TRBJ1-1; D might be TRBD1 (6 bases). The CDR3 contains 15 residues. The V and J ends lost 0 bases and 6 bases respectively, with 14 bases between them. Looked up from germline, CDR1 is MNHNS and CDR2 is SASEGT. The CDR3 sequence: CASSEARQGSPEAFF. The CDR3 nucleotides are TGTGCCAGCAGTGAAGCGCGGCAGGGGAGCCCTGAAGCTTTCTTT.

V gene TRBV6-1 combines with J gene TRBJ2-7; 8 nucleotides align to TRBD1. CDR1 and CDR2 from the germline V gene are MNHNS and SASEGT. The CDR3 runs to 12 residues. The junction had 6 bases not matched to a gene; V was cut back by 6 bases and J by 8 bases. DNA of the CDR3: TGTGCCAGCAGAGGACAGGGTCCCCAGCAGTACTTC. It specifies CASRGQGPQQYF.

This rearrangement joins TRBV10-1 to TRBJ2-7, with TRBD1 identical over 11 bases. With 3 bases clipped from V and 3 bases from J, the junction kept 4 bases outside the gene matches. From germline, CDR1 is WNHNN and CDR2 SYGVQD (reference sequence). The CDR3 extends over 15 amino acids. The CDR3: CASSEGTGGVYEQYF. Written as DNA, the CDR3 is TGCGCCAGCAGTGAAGGGACAGGGGGTGTCTACGAGCAGTACTTC.

As regards this clonotype: The junction does not match germline at one end; this may be a read error. The chain couples TRBV6-4 to TRBJ2-2; 7 bases match TRBD2. Germline assignment: CDR1 MRHNA and CDR2 SNTAGT. This CDR3 spans 14 amino acids. CDR3 DNA: TGTGCCAGCAGAGCGGGACTGAACACCGGGGATCTGTTTTTT. This translates into CASRAGLNTGDLFF.

This clonotype was seen ten or more times. The V call is TRBV6-2 or TRBV6-3, the J call TRBJ2-7; D tentatively fits TRBD1 or TRBD2 (5 bases each). CDR1 and CDR2 (germline): MNHEY, SVGEGT. V was cut by 3 bases and J by 2 bases, with 11 bases left in between. CDR3 length equals 14 residues. CDR3 protein: CASSYDQGAYEQYF. In DNA, the CDR3 is TGTGCCAGCAGTTATGATCAGGGAGCCTACGAGCAGTACTTC.

Many counts were recorded for this clonotype. V usage is TRBV6-1 and J usage is TRBJ2-1; D is uncertain. V was clipped by 6 bases and J by 7 bases, with 7 bases between them. CDR3 length equals 11 residues. CDR1 is MNHNS, CDR2 SASEGT, per germline. This CDR3 reads CASRSRNEQFF. The CDR3, as DNA: TGTGCCAGCAGAAGTAGGAATGAGCAGTTCTTC.

On this clonotype: A much larger clone differs by one base, so this may be a read error. This chain joins TRBV5-1 and TRBJ2-2; perhaps D is TRBD1 or TRBD2 (5 bases each). The CDR3 is made up of 16 amino acids. Germline CDR1 SGHRS, CDR2 YFSETQ. The CDR3 nucleotides read TGCGCCAGCAGCTTGGAGGGACGGACGAACACCTGGGAGCTGTTTTTT. Residues: CASSLEGRTNTWELFF.

This clonotype was seen ten or more times. This rearrangement joins TRBV9 to TRBJ2-7, with D possibly being TRBD2 (5 bases). CDR1 SGDLS and CDR2 YYNGEE come from the germline V gene. The V and J ends lost 0 bases and 0 bases respectively, with 10 bases between them. The CDR3 totals 15 residues. CDR3 nucleotides: TGTGCCAGCAGCGTAGACCTAGCAAGCTCCTACGAGCAGTACTTC. As protein: CASSVDLASSYEQYF. The full variable domain, in which reference TRBV9 and TRBJ2-7 provide the parts outside the CDR3, is DSGVTQTPKHLITATGQRVTLRCSPRSGDLSVYWYQQSLDQGLQFLIQYYNGEERAKGNILERFSAQQFPDLHSELNLSSLELGDSALYFCASSVDLASSYEQYFGPGTRLTVT.

This clonotype was counted at least ten times. The genes are TRBV6-2 or TRBV6-3 and TRBJ2-5; maybe TRBD1 (5 bases). Germline V gene data show CDR1 as MNHEY and CDR2 as SVGEGT. V was clipped by 4 bases and J by 8 bases, with 20 bases between them. CDR3 length: 15 amino acids. CDR3 nucleotide sequence: TGTGCCAGCAGTTTAACAAGGGGTTCTGGGAATACCCAGTACTTC. Amino acids: CASSLTRGSGNTQYF.

The sample holds many counts of this clonotype. The rearrangement uses TRBV28 and TRBJ1-6, with 9 bases aligning to TRBD1. V was pared by 5 bases and J by 9 bases, with 5 bases of the junction left unmatched. Germline CDR1 and CDR2: MDHEN and SYDVKM. The CDR3 has 14 amino acids. CDR3 sequence: CASSRTGESSPLHF. CDR3 in DNA: TGTGCCAGCAGTCGGACAGGGGAAAGTTCACCCCTCCACTTT.

This clonotype was picked up many times. V is TRBV7-2 and J is TRBJ2-7; 9 bases are a match to TRBD2. Germline lookup yields CDR1 SGHTA and CDR2 FQGNSA. V gave up 3 bases and J gave up 3 bases; unmatched junction bases: 9. This CDR3 is built from 16 residues. CDR3 loop: CASSLAAGGRGYEQYF. The CDR3 DNA is TGTGCCAGCAGCTTGGCAGCGGGAGGCCGGGGCTACGAGCAGTACTTC.

This chain joins TRBV6-2 or TRBV6-3 and TRBJ1-1; TRBD1 agrees at 8 bases. The CDR3 sequence is 18 residues long. CDR1 MNHEY and CDR2 SVGEGT come from the germline V gene. V dropped 7 bases and J dropped 0; count of bases not matched to a gene: 16. CDR3 amino acids: CASKGCVRTGRMNTEAFF. CDR3 in DNA: TGTGCCAGCAAGGGCTGTGTTAGGACAGGGCGTATGAACACTGAAGCTTTCTTT.